The 21 T cell receptor beta chains in this list originate from one sample, sequenced in a study of T cells in Graves' hyperthyroidism and ophthalmopathy. Amplified TCR beta CDR3 regions came from RNA transcripts. Researchers ran a first-round RT-PCR on the TCR CDR3 using the HTBI primer set. TCRdb re-called the multiplex PCR reads through MiXCR, storing one row per CDR3 protein. Of under 400,000 distinct CDR3 sequences listed, over 15% were seen once; the top ten hold about 14%. What was sequenced was blood. These receptors were taken from a woman aged 40 to 50 with Graves' ophthalmopathy.

This clonotype was observed a single time. At one boundary the junction diverges from the germline segment, which might be a read error. The V gene is TRBV7-3, the J gene TRBJ2-7; 9 nucleotides line up with TRBD2. Germline CDR1 and CDR2: SGHTA and FQGTGA. This CDR3 spans 18 amino acids. CDR3 in DNA: TGTGCCAGCAGCCTAACTTTTTGCGGGAGGGCAGAGTGTTACGAGCAGTACTTC. Protein product: CASSLTFCGRAECYEQYF.

This clonotype was recorded at least ten times. This chain joins TRBV30 and TRBJ1-1; D gene ambiguous. The V end lost 1 base, the J end lost 8 bases, and 8 bases lay between the germline ends. This CDR3 has 11 residues. Germline assignment: CDR1 GTSNPN and CDR2 SVGIG (reference sequence). This CDR3 is CAWSGNREAFF. Written as DNA, the CDR3 is TGTGCCTGGAGTGGAAATAGAGAAGCTTTCTTT.

This clonotype was picked up many times. CDR3 sequence (DNA): TGTGCCAGCTCACCACCCGACAGGGGGGGGAACGAGCAGTACTTC. It specifies CASSPPDRGGNEQYF. The rearrangement joins TRBV18 to TRBJ2-7; 9 bases align to TRBD1. The CDR3 covers 15 residues. The germline CDR1 and CDR2 sequences are KGHSH and LQKENI. J was trimmed by 5 bases and V by 0 bases; bases with no gene match: 5.

This clonotype was found many times. J is TRBJ2-5 and V is TRBV5-5, with TRBD2 matching over 7 bases. The CDR3 has 13 amino acids. The ends lost 1 base at V and 6 bases at J; junction bases unmatched: 3. Germline CDR1 and CDR2: SGHKS and YYEKEE (reference sequence). The CDR3 region has the DNA TGTGCCAGCAGCTTGAGCGGGGTTAAGACCCAGTACTTC. Translation gives CASSLSGVKTQYF.

This clonotype appeared many times. V usage is TRBV7-9 and J usage is TRBJ1-1, with 9 bases that match TRBD1. V was pared by 4 bases and J by 7 bases, with 10 bases of the junction left unmatched. The germline V gene encodes CDR1 SEHNR and CDR2 FQNEAQ (reference sequence). This CDR3 contains 15 residues. In nucleotides, the CDR3 is TGTGCCAGCAGCTACCCGAGGACAGGGGAAAGTGAAGCTTTCTTT. Protein sequence: CASSYPRTGESEAFF.

This sequence joins TRBV5-6 and TRBJ2-2; no clear D. Germline values: CDR1 SGHDT, CDR2 YYEEEE. This CDR3 has 13 residues. V dropped 2 bases and J dropped 7 bases, with 9 bases sitting between them. CDR3 nucleotide sequence: TGTGCCAGCAGCTTATTAAGAGGCGGGGAGCTGTTTTTT. Translating gives CASSLLRGGELFF.

This clonotype was counted a few times. Here the CDR3 DNA reads TGTGCCAGCAGCTTAGTCCCCCTCGAAAGGCCCTTCTTC. Amino acid sequence: CASSLVPLERPFF. The rearrangement links TRBV11-2 to TRBJ2-1; D remains ambiguous. This CDR3 spans 13 amino acids. CDR1 is SGHAT, CDR2 FQNNGV, per germline. The germline V and J ends were trimmed by 1 base and 16 bases, with 17 bases remaining between them.

This clonotype was seen at least ten times. This rearrangement joins TRBV6-1 to TRBJ1-1; D not resolved. Per the germline V gene, CDR1 is MNHNS and CDR2 is SASEGT. The CDR3 is made up of 12 amino acids. V was shortened by 6 bases and J by 6 bases, with 11 bases between the two germline ends. The CDR3 sequence: CASSPRFPEAFF. The CDR3, as DNA: TGTGCCAGCAGCCCTAGATTCCCTGAAGCTTTCTTT.

This clonotype was seen many times. V usage is TRBV2 and J usage is TRBJ2-7; 13 nucleotides match TRBD2. V was pared by 7 bases and J by 3 bases, with 6 bases of the junction left unmatched. The CDR3 is made up of 15 amino acids. From germline, CDR1 is SNHLY and CDR2 FYNNEI. This chain's CDR3 is CASKVGTSGIYEQYF. DNA for the CDR3: TGTGCCAGCAAGGTCGGGACTAGCGGGATCTACGAGCAGTACTTC.

This clonotype was recorded once. The chain combines TRBV7-2 with TRBJ1-2; no reliable D call. The CDR3 is made up of 13 amino acids. The germline CDR1 and CDR2 sequences are SGHTA and FQGNSA. V lost 4 bases to trimming and J lost 3 bases, with 9 bases between them. The CDR3 sequence is CASSSPLDYGYTF. In DNA, the CDR3 is TGTGCCAGCAGCTCCCCCCTCGACTATGGCTACACCTTC.

This clonotype occurred a few times. This chain connects TRBV7-8 to TRBJ2-6, with 14 bases fitting TRBD2. The germline gives CDR1 SGHVS, CDR2 FQNEAQ. V dropped 5 bases and J dropped 4; count of bases not matched to a gene: 7. The length of the CDR3 is 18 residues. CDR3 DNA: TGTGCCAGCAGCCGGGGACTAGCGGGAGTTTCGGGGGCCAACGTCCTGACTTTC. It codes for CASSRGLAGVSGANVLTF.

This clonotype was picked up many times. The V gene is TRBV28, the J gene TRBJ2-7; 7 nucleotides align to TRBD1. With 5 bases clipped from V and 5 bases from J, the junction kept 9 bases outside the gene matches. The CDR3 is 14 amino acids. Germline V gives CDR1 MDHEN, CDR2 SYDVKM. The CDR3 region has the DNA TGTGCCAGCAGTCTTGACAGGGCAGTGGACGAGCAGTACTTC. Protein product: CASSLDRAVDEQYF. Full variable domain (remainder filled in from reference TRBV28 and TRBJ2-7): DVKVTQSSRYLVKRTGEKVFLECVQDMDHENMFWYRQDPGLGLRLIYFSYDVKMKEKGDIPEGYSVSREKKERFSLILESASTNQTSMYLCASSLDRAVDEQYFGPGTRLTVT.

This clonotype was observed at least ten times. This may be a read error, as it is one base from a much larger clone. This sequence joins TRBV2 and TRBJ2-1, with TRBD2 matching over 8 bases. The CDR3 runs 14 residues. Germline values: CDR1 SNHLY, CDR2 FYNNEI. DNA for the CDR3: TGTGCCAGCAAACTAGCGGTCTCCTGCAATGAGCAGTTCTTC. Amino acid sequence: CASKLAVSCNEQFF.

Many counts were recorded for this clonotype. The V gene is TRBV6-5, the J gene TRBJ1-2, with D possibly matching TRBD1 (5 bases). The CDR3 sequence is 14 residues long. Trimming stripped 4 bases from V and 1 base from J, with 10 bases between. CDR1 and CDR2 from the germline V gene are MNHEY and SVGAGI. Written as DNA, the CDR3 is TGTGCCAGCAGTTCCAGCAGGGATAACTATGGCTACACCTTC. Its translation: CASSSSRDNYGYTF.

This clonotype has ten or more counts. This chain links TRBV2 with TRBJ2-7; D not certain. The CDR3 totals 17 residues. V was cut by 2 bases and J by 0 bases, with 17 bases left in between. Germline values: CDR1 SNHLY, CDR2 FYNNEI. DNA for the CDR3: TGTGCCAGCAGTGAAAGGTTGCTGAGGCGGAGCTCCTACGAGCAGTACTTC. As protein: CASSERLLRRSSYEQYF.

This clonotype was found many times. In DNA form, the CDR3 reads TGTGCCAGCAGCCCCGCACGCGCTCGGGAGGTCGAAGCTTTCTTT. Its translation: CASSPARAREVEAFF. This sequence joins TRBV12-3 or TRBV12-4 and TRBJ1-1; no clear D. V was clipped by 6 bases and J by 8 bases, with 22 bases between them. This CDR3 has 15 amino acids.

J is TRBJ1-2 and V is TRBV9; 10 positions agree with TRBD1. V was clipped by 0 bases and J by 3 bases; unmatched bases: 2. The CDR3 has 15 residues. Germline values: CDR1 SGDLS, CDR2 YYNGEE. CDR3: CASSVEDRGYYGYTF. The CDR3 DNA follows: TGTGCCAGCAGCGTAGAGGACAGGGGGTACTATGGCTACACCTTC.

At least ten counts were recorded for this clonotype. The rearrangement uses TRBV3-1 and TRBJ2-2; D might be TRBD1 (6 bases). CDR3 length: 15 residues. V lost 4 bases and J 4 bases, leaving 13 bases between the germline ends. Germline-derived CDR1 and CDR2 are LGHDT and YNNKEL (reference sequence). CDR3 coding DNA: TGTGCCAGCAGCCCTCAGGGGTTCATCACCGGGGAGCTGTTTTTT. This translates into CASSPQGFITGELFF.

Many counts were recorded for this clonotype. The chain couples TRBV24-1 to TRBJ2-5; 7 bases map to TRBD1. This CDR3 has 13 residues. From germline, CDR1 is KGHDR and CDR2 SFDVKD. Losses at the gene ends were 3 bases for V and 3 bases for J; bases not matched to a gene: 0. CDR3 nucleotides: TGTGCCACCAGTGATGGGACAGAAGAGACCCAGTACTTC. Protein sequence: CATSDGTEETQYF.

This clonotype was seen only a few times. CDR3 in amino acids: CATSESGTYEQYF. Written as DNA, the CDR3 is TGTGCCACCAGTGAGTCCGGGACCTACGAGCAGTACTTC. The genes are TRBV24-1 and TRBJ2-7, with D possibly being TRBD2 (5 bases). V lost 4 bases and J lost 2, with 8 bases in between. The CDR3 contains 13 residues. Germline V gives CDR1 KGHDR, CDR2 SFDVKD.

This clonotype was counted ten times or more. The chain uses TRBV9 and TRBJ2-5; D gene ambiguous. The germline V and J ends were trimmed by 2 bases and 0 bases, with 14 bases remaining between them. The germline V gene encodes CDR1 SGDLS and CDR2 YYNGEE. The length of the CDR3 is 16 residues. The DNA of the CDR3 is TGTGCCAGCAGCGTGTCATCACAGCGAAACCAAGAGACCCAGTACTTC. It is translated as CASSVSSQRNQETQYF.